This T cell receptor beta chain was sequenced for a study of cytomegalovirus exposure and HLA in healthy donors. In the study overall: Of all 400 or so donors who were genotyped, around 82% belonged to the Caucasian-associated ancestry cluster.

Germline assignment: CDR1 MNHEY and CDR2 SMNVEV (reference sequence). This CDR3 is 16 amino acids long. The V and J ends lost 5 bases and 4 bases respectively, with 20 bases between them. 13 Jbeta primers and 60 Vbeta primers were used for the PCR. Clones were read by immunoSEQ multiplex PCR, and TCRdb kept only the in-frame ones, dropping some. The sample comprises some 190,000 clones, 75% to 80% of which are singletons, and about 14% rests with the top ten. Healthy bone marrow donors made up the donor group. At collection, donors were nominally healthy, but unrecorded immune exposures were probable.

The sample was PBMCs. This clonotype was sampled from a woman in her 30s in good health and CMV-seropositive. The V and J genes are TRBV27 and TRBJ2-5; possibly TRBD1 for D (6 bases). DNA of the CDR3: TGTGCCAGCAGTGCCAGTTTTGGGGGCGTATCAGAGACCCAGTACTTC. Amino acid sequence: CASSASFGGVSETQYF.